This T cell receptor beta chain was obtained from a study of control samples from healthy donors and cancer patients. Some clones are missing from TCRdb's copy, which holds only in-frame ones; the method was immunoSEQ multiplex PCR. This sample yields around 120,000 clones, of which roughly 94% are seen a single time; around 3.6% belongs to the top ten. Germline loops: CDR1 MNHEY, CDR2 SVGAGI. V dropped 7 bases and J dropped 9; count of bases not matched to a gene: 9. The CDR3 runs to 13 residues. The clonotype originates from a man aged 30 to 39 in good health. The rearrangement uses TRBV6-5 and TRBJ2-4, with 7 nucleotides matching TRBD1. The specimen sequenced was blood. The CDR3 DNA reads as TGTGCCAGCACCAACCGACAGGGAACCATTCAGTACTTC. Protein product: CASTNRQGTIQYF.